This section outlines one TCR beta chain sequence together with its context. V lost 6 bases to trimming and J lost 4 bases, with 19 bases between them. The CDR3 loop spans 15 amino acids. The germline CDR1 and CDR2 sequences are MNHEY and SMNVEV (reference sequence). Using immunoSEQ multiplex PCR, the repertoire was profiled, and TCRdb retains in-frame clones only, with some absent. The repertoire holds tens of thousands of clones, with 70% to 90% as singletons. This sample is part of a study of Tregs in tolerant kidney transplant recipients. Looking at the study overall: Related graft donors supplied nonmyeloablative bone marrow transplants, and mixed chimerism was transient.

This TCR came from a human donor who received a combined kidney and bone marrow transplant. The source material was CD4+ T cells from blood, sampled before the transplant. The J gene is TRBJ2-7, the V gene TRBV27; possibly TRBD1 for D (6 bases). The CDR3 nucleotides are TGTGCCAGCAGCACCGATCCGGGACACCCTTACGAGCAGTACTTC. This translates into CASSTDPGHPYEQYF.